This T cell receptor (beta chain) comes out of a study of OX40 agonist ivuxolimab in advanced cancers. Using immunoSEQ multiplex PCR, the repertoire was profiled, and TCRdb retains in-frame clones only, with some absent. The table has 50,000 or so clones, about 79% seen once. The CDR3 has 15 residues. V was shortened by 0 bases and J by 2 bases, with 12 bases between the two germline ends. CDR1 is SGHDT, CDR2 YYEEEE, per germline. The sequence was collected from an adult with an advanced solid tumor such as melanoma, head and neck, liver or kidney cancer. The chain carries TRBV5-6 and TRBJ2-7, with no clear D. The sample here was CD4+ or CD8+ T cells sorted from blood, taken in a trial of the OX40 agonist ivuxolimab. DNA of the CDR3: TGTGCCAGCAGCTTGGGACTTCACTTCCCCTACGAGCAGTACTTC. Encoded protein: CASSLGLHFPYEQYF.